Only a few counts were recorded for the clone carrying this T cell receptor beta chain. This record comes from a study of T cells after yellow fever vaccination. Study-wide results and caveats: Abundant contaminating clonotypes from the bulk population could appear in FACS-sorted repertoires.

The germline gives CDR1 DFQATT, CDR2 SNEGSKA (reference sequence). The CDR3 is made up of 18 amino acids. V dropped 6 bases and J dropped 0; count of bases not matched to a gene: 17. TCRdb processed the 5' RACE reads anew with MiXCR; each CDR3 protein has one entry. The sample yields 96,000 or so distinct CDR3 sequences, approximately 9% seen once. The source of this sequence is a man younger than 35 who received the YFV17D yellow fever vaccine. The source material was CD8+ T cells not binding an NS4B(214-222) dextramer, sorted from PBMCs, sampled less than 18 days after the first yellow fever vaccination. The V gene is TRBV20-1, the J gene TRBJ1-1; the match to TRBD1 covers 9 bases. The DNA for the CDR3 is TGCAGTGCCACCTGCCCCCCCGGGACAGGGATAATGAACACTGAAGCTTTCTTT. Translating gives CSATCPPGTGIMNTEAFF.